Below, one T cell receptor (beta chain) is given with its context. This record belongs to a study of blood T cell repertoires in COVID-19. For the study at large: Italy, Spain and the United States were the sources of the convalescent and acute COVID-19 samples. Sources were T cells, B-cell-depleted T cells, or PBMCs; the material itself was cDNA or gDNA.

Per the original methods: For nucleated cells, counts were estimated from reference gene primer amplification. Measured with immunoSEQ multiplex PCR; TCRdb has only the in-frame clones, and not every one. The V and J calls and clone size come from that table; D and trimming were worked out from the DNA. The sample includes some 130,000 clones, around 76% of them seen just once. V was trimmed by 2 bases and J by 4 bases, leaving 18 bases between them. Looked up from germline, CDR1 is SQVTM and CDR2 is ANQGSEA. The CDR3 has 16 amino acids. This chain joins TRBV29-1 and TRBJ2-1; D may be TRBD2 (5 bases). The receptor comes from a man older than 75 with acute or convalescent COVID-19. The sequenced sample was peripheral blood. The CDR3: CSVEIGERVGYNEQFF. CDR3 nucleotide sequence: TGCAGCGTTGAAATCGGGGAACGGGTGGGTTACAATGAGCAGTTCTTC.